This is a list of T cell receptor beta chains from one sample in a study of radiation and T cells in renal cell carcinoma. Profiled with immunoSEQ multiplex PCR; TCRdb holds only in-frame clones, not every one. The sample holds approximately 150,000 clones, over 65% seen once. The material was blood, obtained from a patient whose treatment included radiotherapy and nephrectomy. The receptors come from a woman aged 45-60 years with renal cell carcinoma. Each CDR3 is given with its conserved first and last residue. D genes are given only for firm matches. Only part of the rows carry a size: once, few, many, or a class if the clone is expanded.

clone_size	j_call	v_call	d_call	cdr3_nt	cdr3_aa
NA	TRBJ1-1	TRBV7-2	NA	TGTGCCAGCAGCTTAGCTTCGGGGGCTAGTGCTTTCTTT	CASSLASGASAFF
NA	TRBJ1-3	TRBV2	NA	TGTGCCAGCAGTGGGGACGGATTCTCTGGAAACACCATATATTTT	CASSGDGFSGNTIYF
NA	TRBJ1-1	TRBV5-6	TRBD1	TGTGCCAGCAGCTTGGGGACAGGGGACACTGAAGCTTTCTTT	CASSLGTGDTEAFF
NA	TRBJ1-1	TRBV4-3	NA	TGCGCCAGCAGCCGCACAGGGAGAACTGAAGCTTTCTTT	CASSRTGRTEAFF
few	TRBJ2-7	TRBV9	TRBD1	TGTGCCAGCAGCGCCTCCGGGACAGGGGAAGAGCAGTACTTC	CASSASGTGEEQYF
NA	TRBJ1-5	TRBV7-2	NA	TGTGCCAGCAGCTCACCAATCGGGCCCCAGCATTTT	CASSSPIGPQHF
few	TRBJ1-1	TRBV18	TRBD1	TGTGCCAGCTCAGCATCAGGGGGCAACACTGAAGCTTTCTTT	CASSASGGNTEAFF
NA	TRBJ2-1	TRBV5-1	NA	TGCGCCAGCAGCGTCCCAAGGTCGGGGACCTACAATGAGCAGTTCTTC	CASSVPRSGTYNEQFF
NA	TRBJ1-5	TRBV5-5	NA	TGTGCCAGCAGATGGGACATCTATAGCAATCAGCCCCAGCATTTT	CASRWDIYSNQPQHF
NA	TRBJ2-7	TRBV25-1	TRBD1	TGTGCCAGCACCCTGACAGGGGGATACGAGCAGTACTTC	CASTLTGGYEQYF
NA	TRBJ2-5	TRBV7-2	TRBD1	TGTGCCAGCAGCACCGACAGGGTTCGGGAGACCCAGTACTTC	CASSTDRVRETQYF
NA	TRBJ2-5	TRBV7-3	NA	TGTGCCAGCAGTTCTGGGGTTTGGGAGACCCAGTACTTC	CASSSGVWETQYF
NA	TRBJ1-2	TRBV19	NA	TGTGCCAGTAGTATAGATCACCGGGACGGCTCTAACTATGGCTACACCTTC	CASSIDHRDGSNYGYTF
NA	TRBJ2-5	TRBV7-9	TRBD2	TGTGCCAGCAGCTTCGGGACTAGCGGGGGCTCAGAGACCCAGTACTTC	CASSFGTSGGSETQYF
NA	TRBJ2-1	TRBV11-2	NA	TGTGCCAGCAGCTTAGAGGCAAGAATCAATGAGCAGTTCTTC	CASSLEARINEQFF
NA	TRBJ1-1	TRBV2	NA	TGTGCCAGCCAGACGGACCCTTCTAGGGAGACTGAAGCTTTCTTT	CASQTDPSRETEAFF
NA	TRBJ2-3	TRBV7-9	NA	TGTGCCAGCAGCTTCGGGGGCAGCACAGATACGCAGTATTTT	CASSFGGSTDTQYF
NA	TRBJ2-7	TRBV6-1	TRBD1	TGTGCCAGCATACGACAGGGTCTACACGAGCAGTACTTC	CASIRQGLHEQYF
once	TRBJ2-7	TRBV6-5	NA	TGTGCCAGCAGGGAAACGACTGGCTACGAGCAGTACTTC	CASRETTGYEQYF
NA	TRBJ2-5	TRBV28	NA	TGTGCCACCTCCGGTGAGACCCAGTACTTC	CATSGETQYF
NA	TRBJ2-3	TRBV7-2	TRBD1	TGTGCCAGCACCCGGACAGGGCAGGTAGATACGCAGTATTTT	CASTRTGQVDTQYF
NA	TRBJ2-7	TRBV25-1	NA	TGTGCCAGCAGTGAAGGGACCGGGTTACAGGTCCACGAGCAGTACTTC	CASSEGTGLQVHEQYF
NA	TRBJ2-1	TRBV7-9	TRBD2	TGTGCCAGCAGGGGGAAAGCCGGGACTAGCGGAAGGAATGAGCAGTTCTTC	CASRGKAGTSGRNEQFF
NA	TRBJ1-1	TRBV5-4	NA	TGTGCCAGCAGCTTGGATACAGGGACGAACACTGAAGCTTTCTTT	CASSLDTGTNTEAFF
NA	TRBJ2-7	TRBV7-2	NA	TGTGCCAGCAGCCCAGTAGGGGGCGAGCAGTACTTC	CASSPVGGEQYF
NA	TRBJ2-7	TRBV28	NA	TGTGCCAGCAGGAGGGGATCCTACGAGCAGTACTTC	CASRRGSYEQYF
NA	TRBJ1-2	TRBV20-1	NA	TGCAGTGCTAGAGGGGTGGGATACACCTTC	CSARGVGYTF
NA	TRBJ1-2	TRBV25-1	NA	TGTGCCAGCAGTGAAGGGCTTTATGGCTACACCTTC	CASSEGLYGYTF
few	TRBJ1-1	TRBV10-1	TRBD1	TGCGCCAGCAGTGAGCGGACAGGGGGGACTGAAGCTTTCTTT	CASSERTGGTEAFF
NA	TRBJ2-3	TRBV6-6	TRBD2	TGTGCCAGCAGTATACGACTAGCGGGGGGCACAGATACGCAGTATTTT	CASSIRLAGGTDTQYF
NA	TRBJ2-1	TRBV9	NA	TGTGCCAGCAGCGTCGCAGCGAGCTCCTACAATGAGCAGTTCTTC	CASSVAASSYNEQFF
NA	TRBJ2-7	TRBV2	NA	TGTGCCATAGAGGACAGAATGTCCTACGAGCAGTACTTC	CAIEDRMSYEQYF
NA	TRBJ1-5	TRBV18	NA	TGTGCCAGCTCACCCCCCGGGGGCGGGCAGCCCCAGCATTTT	CASSPPGGGQPQHF
once	TRBJ1-1	TRBV4-3	NA	TGCGCCAGCAGCTTTACACGTAACACTGAAGCTTTCTTT	CASSFTRNTEAFF
NA	TRBJ1-1	TRBV25-1	NA	TGTGCCAGCAGTGACGCAGGGAAAGCTGAAGCTTTCTTT	CASSDAGKAEAFF
NA	TRBJ2-7	TRBV5-4	NA	TGTGCCAGCAGCTTGGGGCAATCCAACGAGCAGTACTTC	CASSLGQSNEQYF
NA	TRBJ1-2	TRBV5-1	TRBD1	TGCGCCAGCAGCATCGGACAGGACCTCTATGGCTACACCTTC	CASSIGQDLYGYTF
NA	TRBJ1-2	TRBV30	TRBD1	TGTGCCTGGAGTGACCCCTCAACAGGGGAGGGTGGCTACACCTTC	CAWSDPSTGEGGYTF
NA	TRBJ1-1	TRBV7-2	NA	TGTGCCAGCAGCCCTACCCTCCAGGGAGGAGAAGCTTTCTTT	CASSPTLQGGEAFF
NA	TRBJ2-3	TRBV19	NA	TGTGCCAGTAGTACCCCACAGTCAGATACGCAGTATTTT	CASSTPQSDTQYF
NA	TRBJ2-1	TRBV10-3	TRBD2	TGTGCCATCAGTGAGTCGGTAGCGGGAGGTCGGGATGAGCAGTTCTTC	CAISESVAGGRDEQFF
once	TRBJ2-5	TRBV5-4	NA	TGTGCCAGCAGCTTGGCGACAGAACAAGAGACCCAGTACTTC	CASSLATEQETQYF
NA	TRBJ1-6	TRBV6-5	NA	TGTGCCAGCAGTTATCCCCAGAGGACAAGCGATAGCCCCCTCCACTTT	CASSYPQRTSDSPLHF
once	TRBJ2-3	TRBV4-3	TRBD2	TGCGCCAGCAGCCAAGGGCTAGCGGGGGGCACAGATACGCAGTATTTT	CASSQGLAGGTDTQYF
NA	TRBJ1-4	TRBV5-5	NA	TGTGCCAGCAGCTCGCACAGTGCAACTAATGAAAAACTGTTTTTT	CASSSHSATNEKLFF
NA	TRBJ1-1	TRBV7-2	NA	TGTGCCAGCTCAAAGGGGAGTCAGAACACTGAAGCTTTCTTT	CASSKGSQNTEAFF
NA	TRBJ1-1	TRBV28	NA	TGTGCCAGCAGTCCACCCCGCGTGGGTGAAGCTTTCTTT	CASSPPRVGEAFF
NA	TRBJ2-7	TRBV2	NA	TGTGCCAGCAGTGAAGCCGCCTACTACGAGCAGTACTTC	CASSEAAYYEQYF
NA	TRBJ1-5	TRBV7-2	NA	TGTGCCAGCAGCTTTTTTATCAGGGGCAATCAGCCCCAGCATTTT	CASSFFIRGNQPQHF
once	TRBJ1-5	TRBV2	TRBD1	TGTGCCAGCTGCCGTAACCGACAGGGGATTAGCAATCAGCCCCAGCATTTT	CASCRNRQGISNQPQHF
NA	TRBJ2-5	TRBV11-2	NA	TGTGCCAGCAGCTCACGACCGGGGACTGAACAAGAGACCCAGTACTTC	CASSSRPGTEQETQYF
NA	TRBJ1-1	TRBV14	NA	TGTGCCAGCAGCCCGGTGACAGACAGTTATATGAACACTGAAGCTTTCTTT	CASSPVTDSYMNTEAFF
NA	TRBJ2-4	TRBV7-2	NA	TGTGCCAGCAGCTTAGTGGCACCGCAAAACATTCAGTACTTC	CASSLVAPQNIQYF
NA	TRBJ2-1	TRBV6-6	TRBD2	TGTGCCACCCTCCCGGGAGGCTCCTACAATGAGCAGTTCTTC	CATLPGGSYNEQFF
NA	TRBJ2-2	TRBV6-1	TRBD2	TGTGCCACCCGCCGGGAGGCGAACACCGGGGAGCTGTTTTTT	CATRREANTGELFF
NA	TRBJ2-4	TRBV7-2	TRBD1	TGTGCCAGCAGCGCAGGACAGGGAAACATTCAGTACTTC	CASSAGQGNIQYF
NA	TRBJ2-1	TRBV7-9	NA	TGTGCCAGCAGCTTAATCTTGGGTGGCAATGAGCAGTTCTTC	CASSLILGGNEQFF